This T cell receptor beta chain was identified during a study of blood T cell repertoires in COVID-19. The CDR3 has 14 residues. Germline CDR1 SEHNR, CDR2 FQNEAQ (reference sequence). Trimming pared 5 bases from V and 7 bases from J, leaving 14 bases between. Study processing details: By means of reference gene primer amplification, nucleated cell counts were estimated. Produced via immunoSEQ multiplex PCR; TCRdb's table is partial and in-frame only. D and trimming were read from the DNA, whereas the V and J calls and clone size are those reported in that table. The data hold hundreds of thousands of clones, with approximately 86% observed a single time. The cohort comprised adults aged about 18 to 100 years residing in under 25 US areas. Participants' reported clinical history set cohort assignment. Recovery meant two consecutive negative NP/OP PCR tests, professional clearance, or resolved symptoms.

The source is a woman in her fifties or sixties who had recovered from COVID-19. The specimen was PBMCs or T cells enriched from blood (not recorded which). The chain has TRBV7-9 and TRBJ1-4; possibly TRBD1 for D (6 bases). Here the CDR3 DNA reads TGTGCCAGCAGCCAAGGGGGGGCTTCTGAAAAACTGTTTTTT. Amino acids: CASSQGGASEKLFF.